Shown below are 27 T cell receptor beta chains from a single sample sequenced in a study of T cell repertoires in cytomegalovirus infection. Their cognate antigens are unknown. TCRdb redid the calling of the reads with MiXCR, one entry per CDR3 protein. In the table there are tens of thousands of distinct CDR3 sequences, 20% to 25% of which are singletons. The input for sequencing was CD8+ T cells from cultured PBMCs, taken from culture after CMV antigen stimulation. All receptors derive from a human donor in good health (CMV status not recorded). Some clones in this sample may be carry-over from other donors' samples.

The chain joins TRBV4-1 to TRBJ2-3, with TRBD2 matching 7 bases. J was trimmed by 0 bases and V by 5 bases; bases with no gene match: 8. Germline CDR1 MGHRA, CDR2 YSYEKL. This CDR3 has 16 amino acids. The CDR3 loop reads CASSLAGRTSTDTQYF. The CDR3 region has the DNA TGCGCCAGCAGCTTAGCGGGCAGAACTAGCACAGATACGCAGTATTTT.

The V and J genes are TRBV6-6 and TRBJ2-1; TRBD1 matches at 8 bases. Germline V gene lookup returns CDR1 MNHNY and CDR2 SVGAGI (reference sequence). The V segment lost 0 bases and the J segment 6 bases; nucleotides outside the gene matches: 1. The length of the CDR3 is 14 residues. The DNA of the CDR3 is TGTGCCAGCAGTTACTCGACAGGGGTCAATGAGCAGTTCTTC. This translates into CASSYSTGVNEQFF.

The sample holds many counts of this clonotype. This chain uses TRBV7-2 with TRBJ1-2, with D perhaps matching TRBD1 (5 bases). The germline CDR1 and CDR2 sequences are SGHTA and FQGNSA. Trimming took off 1 base at V and 4 bases at J, with 7 bases between the two ends. The CDR3 is 13 amino acids. CDR3 coding DNA: TGTGCCAGCAGCTTAGAGGGGTTCTATGGCTACACCTTC. Translation: CASSLEGFYGYTF.

This clonotype was seen only once. The chain joins TRBV20-1 to TRBJ2-5; D gene unclear. The ends were cut back, 2 bases at V and 7 bases at J, with 20 bases in the middle. The CDR3 spans 15 residues. Germline-derived CDR1 and CDR2 are DFQATT and SNEGSKA (reference sequence). The CDR3 protein is CSARHADAPIGTQYF. CDR3 bases: TGCAGTGCTAGACATGCGGACGCCCCGATCGGGACCCAGTACTTC.

This clonotype was seen more than once but under ten times. The chain carries TRBV7-2 and TRBJ1-4; D remains unclear. Trimming took 1 base from V and 5 from J, leaving 14 bases between them. The CDR3 is made up of 16 amino acids. Germline V gene data show CDR1 as SGHTA and CDR2 as FQGNSA. The CDR3 bases are TGTGCCAGCAGCTTAGGGACCTTCCCCCCCAATGAAAAACTGTTTTTT. Encoded protein: CASSLGTFPPNEKLFF.

CDR3 loop: CASGLTPADDRSGNTIYF. DNA for the CDR3: TGTGCTAGTGGTTTGACCCCTGCTGACGATCGCTCTGGAAACACCATATATTTT. This rearrangement joins TRBV12-5 to TRBJ1-3; unclear D gene. Germline V gene sequence: CDR1 LGHNT, CDR2 FRNRAP. CDR3 size: 18 residues. V was trimmed by 2 bases and J by 0 bases, leaving 17 bases between them.

The rearrangement joins TRBV7-3 to TRBJ2-1; TRBD2 agrees at 9 bases. Germline V lookup: CDR1 SGHTA, CDR2 FQGTGA. The CDR3 contains 17 residues. J was trimmed by 8 bases and V by 0 bases; bases with no gene match: 11. The CDR3 coding sequence is TGTGCCAGCAGCTTAACGAGCGGGGGGAAACCCCCCCATGAGCAGTTCTTC. Translated, it gives CASSLTSGGKPPHEQFF.

The rearrangement joins TRBV7-8 to TRBJ2-7; the D gene could be TRBD1 or TRBD2 (6 bases each). CDR1 and CDR2 (germline): SGHVS, FQNEAQ. This CDR3 has 15 residues. V was cut by 4 bases and J by 4 bases, with 17 bases left in between. DNA of the CDR3: TGTGCCAGCAGCTCTACGGGGGCCCTCTTATACGAGCAGTACTTC. It codes for CASSSTGALLYEQYF.

The chain combines TRBV7-8 with TRBJ2-5, with D possibly called TRBD1 or TRBD2 (5 bases each). The CDR3 length is 16 residues. V was clipped by 5 bases and J by 4 bases, with 20 bases between them. Germline CDR1 SGHVS, CDR2 FQNEAQ. CDR3 sequence: CASSIRDPLVGETQYF. The CDR3 DNA reads TGTGCCAGCAGCATTCGGGACCCTCTGGTTGGAGAGACCCAGTACTTC.

This clonotype was found a few times. This chain connects TRBV6-1 to TRBJ1-1; maybe TRBD1 (5 bases). This CDR3 has 16 residues. Germline V gene data show CDR1 as MNHNS and CDR2 as SASEGT. V was shortened by 4 bases and J by 1 base, with 16 bases between the two germline ends. The CDR3 DNA reads as TGTGCCAGCAGTGTTCGGTGGGAGGGGAGGAACACTGAAGCTTTCTTT. It is translated as CASSVRWEGRNTEAFF.

CDR3 in amino acids: CASSLDPGPFSGNTIYF. The CDR3 DNA is TGTGCCAGCAGCTTAGACCCCGGACCGTTCTCTGGAAACACCATATATTTT. The genes are TRBV7-2 and TRBJ1-3; D unresolved. The CDR3 is 17 residues long. Per germline, CDR1 SGHTA and CDR2 FQGNSA. V was shortened by 1 base and J by 0 bases, with 13 bases between the two germline ends.

V usage is TRBV12-3 or TRBV12-4 and J usage is TRBJ2-7, with unresolved D. V lost 6 bases and J 3 bases, leaving 9 bases between the germline ends. CDR3 length equals 12 residues. This CDR3 is CASSPTYYEQYF. The CDR3 region has the DNA TGTGCCAGCAGCCCGACCTACTACGAGCAGTACTTC.

This clonotype was detected only a few times. The gene calls are TRBV19 and TRBJ1-1; D uncertain. The CDR3 loop spans 14 amino acids. Germline V gene sequence: CDR1 LNHDA, CDR2 SQIVND (reference sequence). V lost 1 base and J lost 1, with 7 bases in between. The CDR3 DNA sequence: TGTGCCAGTAGTATAGCCGTCACGAACACTGAAGCTTTCTTT. This gives the protein CASSIAVTNTEAFF.

V gene TRBV11-2 combines with J gene TRBJ2-3; D tentatively fits TRBD1 or TRBD2 (7 bases each). This CDR3 region has 15 residues. The V gene lost 6 bases and the J gene lost 1 base, with 14 bases spanning the gap. Germline values: CDR1 SGHAT, CDR2 FQNNGV. The CDR3: CASRSQGGGTDTQYF. The CDR3 DNA sequence: TGTGCCAGCAGGAGTCAGGGGGGGGGCACAGATACGCAGTATTTT.

The chain joins TRBV7-9 to TRBJ2-1, with TRBD2 identical over 8 bases. CDR1 and CDR2 from the germline V gene are SEHNR and FQNEAQ (reference sequence). The CDR3 extends over 14 amino acids. V lost 3 bases to trimming and J lost 5 bases; unmatched junction nucleotides: 3. CDR3 amino acids: CASSFGGANNEQFF. The DNA of the CDR3 is TGTGCCAGCAGCTTCGGGGGGGCGAACAATGAGCAGTTCTTC.

The rearrangement links TRBV4-1 to TRBJ1-5, with a possible D match to TRBD1 (5 bases). V lost 3 bases and J 2 bases, leaving 11 bases between the germline ends. Germline V gene sequence: CDR1 MGHRA, CDR2 YSYEKL. The CDR3 contains 15 residues. CDR3 region: CASSQGGFGNQPQHF. As DNA, the CDR3 is TGCGCCAGCAGCCAGGGGGGGTTTGGCAATCAGCCCCAGCATTTT.

CDR3 loop: CASSSQGPEQYF. The CDR3 DNA is TGTGCCAGCAGCTCCCAGGGTCCCGAGCAGTACTTC. The chain uses TRBV5-6 and TRBJ2-7, with D perhaps matching TRBD1 (5 bases). With 3 bases removed from V and 6 bases from J, the gap between germline ends came to 10 bases. Germline V gene lookup returns CDR1 SGHDT and CDR2 YYEEEE. The CDR3 spans 12 residues. Together with reference TRBV5-6 and TRBJ2-7, the CDR3 gives the full variable domain: DAGVTQSPTHLIKTRGQQVTLRCSPKSGHDTVSWYQQALGQGPQFIFQYYEEEERQRGNFPDRFSGHQFPNYSSELNVNALLLGDSALYLCASSSQGPEQYFGPGTRLTVT.

This clonotype was observed a few times. The V gene is TRBV7-2, the J gene TRBJ2-7; no reliable D call. CDR1 is SGHTA, CDR2 FQGNSA, per germline. Deletions cut 2 bases from V and 3 bases from J, with 8 bases between. The CDR3 is 13 amino acids. CDR3 nucleotides: TGTGCCAGCAGCTTATGGCCAGACTACGAGCAGTACTTC. Its protein product is CASSLWPDYEQYF. The complete variable domain, with remaining parts taken from reference TRBV7-2 and TRBJ2-7, reads GAGVSQSPSNKVTEKGKDVELRCDPISGHTALYWYRQSLGQGLEFLIYFQGNSAPDKSGLPSDRFSAERTGGSVSTLTIQRTQQEDSAVYLCASSLWPDYEQYFGPGTRLTVT.

The CDR3 DNA reads as TGTGCCATCAGTGAGGCTAGCGGGGAAGAGCAGTACTTC. Residues: CAISEASGEEQYF. This chain uses TRBV10-3 with TRBJ2-7, with TRBD2 matching 9 bases. The V gene's germline CDR1 is ENHRY and CDR2 SYGVKD. The CDR3 totals 13 residues. J gave up 7 bases and V 2 bases, and 3 bases lay outside the gene matches.

This sequence joins TRBV7-9 and TRBJ2-1; unclear D gene. Germline lookup yields CDR1 SEHNR and CDR2 FQNEAQ (reference sequence). V was pared by 2 bases and J by 7 bases, with 15 bases between. CDR3 size: 15 residues. The CDR3 is CASSLPPEPLNEQFF. As DNA, the CDR3 is TGTGCCAGCAGCTTACCCCCAGAGCCCTTGAATGAGCAGTTCTTC.

V is TRBV11-2 and J is TRBJ2-2; D is possibly TRBD2 (7 bases). This CDR3 has 16 residues. V was shortened by 3 bases and J by 5 bases, with 16 bases between the two germline ends. Germline loops: CDR1 SGHAT, CDR2 FQNNGV. This chain's CDR3 is CASSFGRGAGTGELFF. CDR3 DNA: TGTGCCAGCAGCTTTGGTCGGGGGGCTGGTACCGGGGAGCTGTTTTTT.

This rearrangement joins TRBV7-8 to TRBJ2-5, with 9 nucleotides matching TRBD2. The CDR3 sequence is 15 residues long. Germline values: CDR1 SGHVS, CDR2 FQNEAQ. The V and J ends lost 3 bases and 1 base, in that order; junction bases with no gene match: 3. The CDR3 bases are TGTGCCAGCAGCTTTTTAGCGGGGGTCCAAGAGACCCAGTACTTC. Translation: CASSFLAGVQETQYF.

The gene calls are TRBV6-2 or TRBV6-3 and TRBJ2-7, with TRBD1 identical over 7 bases. Germline V gene data show CDR1 as MNHEY and CDR2 as SVGEGT. The CDR3 consists of 16 residues. The V gene end was trimmed by 2 bases and the J gene end by 7 bases; junction bases not matched to a gene: 14. In DNA form, the CDR3 reads TGTGCCAGCAGTTACCCAACCCGGGACAGTTGGAAAGAGCAGTACTTC. It encodes CASSYPTRDSWKEQYF.

This clonotype has a handful of counts. The rearrangement links TRBV6-2 or TRBV6-3 to TRBJ2-1; D possibly corresponds to TRBD1 (6 bases). The CDR3 covers 17 residues. Germline V gives CDR1 MNHEY, CDR2 SVGEGT. The ends were cut back, 0 bases at V and 0 bases at J, with 12 bases in the middle. CDR3 sequence reads: CASSYSEQGNSYNEQFF. CDR3 bases: TGTGCCAGCAGTTACTCAGAACAGGGAAACTCCTACAATGAGCAGTTCTTC.

The sample holds a few counts of this clonotype. The chain couples TRBV27 to TRBJ1-1; D is uncertain. Germline V gives CDR1 MNHEY, CDR2 SMNVEV (reference sequence). The CDR3 is made up of 17 amino acids. The chain's CDR3 is CATKARAGSPMNTEAFF. In DNA, the CDR3 is TGTGCTACCAAAGCAAGGGCAGGCTCCCCAATGAACACTGAAGCTTTCTTT.

The chain joins TRBV12-3 or TRBV12-4 to TRBJ2-2; maybe TRBD1 (6 bases). V lost 4 bases to trimming and J lost 0 bases, with 9 bases between them. This CDR3 is built from 15 residues. The CDR3 sequence is CASSSGTPNTGELFF. The CDR3, as DNA: TGTGCCAGCAGTTCCGGGACACCGAACACCGGGGAGCTGTTTTTT.

CDR3 protein: CASSGRGYNEQFF. The CDR3 DNA follows: TGTGCCAGCAGTGGGAGGGGATACAATGAGCAGTTCTTC. The chain couples TRBV2 to TRBJ2-1; D perhaps matches TRBD2 (6 bases). This CDR3 has 13 amino acids. Germline CDR1 and CDR2: SNHLY and FYNNEI. V was pared by 4 bases and J by 4 bases, with 8 bases between.